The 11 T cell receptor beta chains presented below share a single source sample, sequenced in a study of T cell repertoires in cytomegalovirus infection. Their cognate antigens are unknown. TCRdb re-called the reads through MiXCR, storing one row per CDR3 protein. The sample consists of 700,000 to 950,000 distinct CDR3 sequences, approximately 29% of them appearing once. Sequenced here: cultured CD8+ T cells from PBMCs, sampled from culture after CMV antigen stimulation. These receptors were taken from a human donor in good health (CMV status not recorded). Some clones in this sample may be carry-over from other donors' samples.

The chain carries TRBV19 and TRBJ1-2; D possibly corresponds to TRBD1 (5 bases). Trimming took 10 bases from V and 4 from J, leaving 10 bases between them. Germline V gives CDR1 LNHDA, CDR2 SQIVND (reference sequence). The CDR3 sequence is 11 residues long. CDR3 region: CANDRIYGYTF. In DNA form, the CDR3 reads TGTGCCAACGACAGAATCTATGGCTACACCTTC.

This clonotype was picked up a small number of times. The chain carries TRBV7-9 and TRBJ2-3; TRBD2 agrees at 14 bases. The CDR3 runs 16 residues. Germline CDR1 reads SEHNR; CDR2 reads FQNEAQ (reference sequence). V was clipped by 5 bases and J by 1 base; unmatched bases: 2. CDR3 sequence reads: CASSGGLAGGTDTQYF. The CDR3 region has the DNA TGTGCCAGCAGCGGGGGACTAGCGGGGGGCACAGATACGCAGTATTTT.

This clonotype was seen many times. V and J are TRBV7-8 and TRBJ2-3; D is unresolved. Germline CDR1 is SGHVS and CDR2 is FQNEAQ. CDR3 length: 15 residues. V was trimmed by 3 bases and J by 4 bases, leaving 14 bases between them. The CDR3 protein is CASSFSRNTADTQYF. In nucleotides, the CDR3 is TGTGCCAGCAGCTTTTCGCGGAACACGGCAGATACGCAGTATTTT.

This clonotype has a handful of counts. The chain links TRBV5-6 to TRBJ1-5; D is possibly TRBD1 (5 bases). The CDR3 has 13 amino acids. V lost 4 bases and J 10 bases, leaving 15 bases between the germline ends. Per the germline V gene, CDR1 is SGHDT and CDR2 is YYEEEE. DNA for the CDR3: TGTGCCAGCAGCCTTGGGACCCCCGGCCCCCAGCATTTT. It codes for CASSLGTPGPQHF.

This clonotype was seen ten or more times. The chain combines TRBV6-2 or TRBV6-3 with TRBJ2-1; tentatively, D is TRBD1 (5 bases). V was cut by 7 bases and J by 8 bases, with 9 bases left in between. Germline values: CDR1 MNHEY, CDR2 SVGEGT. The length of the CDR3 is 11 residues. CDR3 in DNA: TGTGCCAGCACTTGGGGCGATGAGCAGTTCTTC. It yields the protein CASTWGDEQFF.

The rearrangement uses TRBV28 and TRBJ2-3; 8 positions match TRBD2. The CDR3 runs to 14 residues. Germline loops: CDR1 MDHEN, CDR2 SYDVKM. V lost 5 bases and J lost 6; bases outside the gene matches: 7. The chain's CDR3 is CASSKAGAWDTQYF. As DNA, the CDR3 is TGTGCCAGCAGTAAAGCGGGGGCTTGGGATACGCAGTATTTT.

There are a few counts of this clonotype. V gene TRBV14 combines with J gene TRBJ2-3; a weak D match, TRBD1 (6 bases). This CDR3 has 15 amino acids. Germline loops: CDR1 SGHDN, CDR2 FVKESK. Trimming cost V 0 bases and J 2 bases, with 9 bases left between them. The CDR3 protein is CASSQDRGYTDTQYF. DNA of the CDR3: TGTGCCAGCAGCCAAGATAGGGGGTACACAGATACGCAGTATTTT.

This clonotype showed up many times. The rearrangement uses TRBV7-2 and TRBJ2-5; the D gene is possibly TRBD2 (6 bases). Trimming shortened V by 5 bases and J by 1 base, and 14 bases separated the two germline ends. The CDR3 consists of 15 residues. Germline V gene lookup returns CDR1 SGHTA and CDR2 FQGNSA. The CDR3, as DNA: TGTGCCAGCAGCCTAAGTCGGGGACTCCAAGAGACCCAGTACTTC. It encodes CASSLSRGLQETQYF.

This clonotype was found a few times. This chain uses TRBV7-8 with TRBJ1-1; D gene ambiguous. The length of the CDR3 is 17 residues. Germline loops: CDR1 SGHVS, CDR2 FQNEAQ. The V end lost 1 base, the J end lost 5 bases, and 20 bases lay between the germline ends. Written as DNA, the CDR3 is TGTGCCAGCAGCTTAGGGCCCTTATTGGCCTCGGCGACTGAAGCTTTCTTT. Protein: CASSLGPLLASATEAFF.

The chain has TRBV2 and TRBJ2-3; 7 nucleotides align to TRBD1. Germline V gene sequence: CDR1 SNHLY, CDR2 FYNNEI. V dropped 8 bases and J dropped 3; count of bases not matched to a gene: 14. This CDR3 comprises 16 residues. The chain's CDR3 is CASPNPTGKGTDTQYF. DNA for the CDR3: TGTGCCAGCCCAAACCCGACAGGGAAGGGGACAGATACGCAGTATTTT. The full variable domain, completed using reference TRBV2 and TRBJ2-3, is EPEVTQTPSHQVTQMGQEVILRCVPISNHLYFYWYRQILGQKVEFLVSFYNNEISEKSEIFDDQFSVERPDGSNFTLKIRSTKLEDSAMYFCASPNPTGKGTDTQYFGPGTRLTVL.

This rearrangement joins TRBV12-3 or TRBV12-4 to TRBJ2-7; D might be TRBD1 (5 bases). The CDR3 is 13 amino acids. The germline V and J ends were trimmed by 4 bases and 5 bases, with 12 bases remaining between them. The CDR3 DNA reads TGTGCCAGCAGTTGGACAAAGGGGAACGAGCAGTACTTC. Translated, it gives CASSWTKGNEQYF.